One sample yielded the 9 T cell receptor beta chains listed below, sequenced in a study of CD8+ T cells in alopecia areata. As the sequencing template, cDNA was produced by extracting RNA and reverse transcribing it. The method was immunoSEQ multiplex PCR; TCRdb's version includes in-frame clones alone and lacks a portion of them. The table shows 250,000 to 300,000 clones, with roughly 64% occurring only once. Regarding treatment: oral pan-JAK inhibitor, 5-10 mg twice daily. The sequencing used CD4+ T cells sorted from blood, collected at week 24, from a patient treated with tofacitinib. Receptors were obtained from a human donor with alopecia areata.

This clone has only one observation. CDR3 coding DNA: TGTGCCAGCAGCCTCGGGACTAGCGGGTCGGAGACCCAGTACTTC. Its protein is CASSLGTSGSETQYF. The chain combines TRBV28 with TRBJ2-5, with 12 bases that match TRBD2. Germline V CDR1 and CDR2: MDHEN, SYDVKM. The CDR3 sequence is 15 residues long. Losses at the gene ends were 6 bases for V and 5 bases for J; bases not matched to a gene: 7.

The V and J genes are TRBV5-4 and TRBJ1-6, with a weak D call TRBD1 (6 bases). CDR3 size: 14 residues. Germline CDR1 reads SGHNT; CDR2 reads YYREEE (reference sequence). V lost 2 bases to trimming and J lost 8 bases, with 11 bases between them. CDR3 in amino acids: CASSFTGSDSPLHF. CDR3 coding DNA: TGTGCCAGCAGCTTTACAGGGAGCGATTCACCCCTCCACTTT. Using reference TRBV5-4 and TRBJ1-6 for the parts outside the CDR3, the full variable domain is ETGVTQSPTHLIKTRGQQVTLRCSSQSGHNTVSWYQQALGQGPQFIFQYYREEENGRGNFPPRFSGLQFPNYSSELNVNALELDDSALYLCASSFTGSDSPLHFGNGTRLTVT.

The J gene is TRBJ1-2, the V gene TRBV5-1; 7 bases match TRBD1. This CDR3 contains 14 residues. J lost 4 bases, V lost 0 bases, and 3 bases had no gene match. CDR1 is SGHRS, CDR2 YFSETQ, per germline. The CDR3 is CASSLERDSYGYTF. The CDR3 DNA sequence: TGCGCCAGCAGCTTGGAGCGGGACAGCTATGGCTACACCTTC.

The sample holds a few counts of this clone. The J gene is TRBJ2-7, the V gene TRBV29-1; the D call may be TRBD1 or TRBD2 (6 bases each). The CDR3 loop spans 14 amino acids. With 7 bases removed from V and 6 bases from J, the gap between germline ends came to 22 bases. Germline-derived CDR1 and CDR2 are SQVTM and ANQGSEA. The CDR3 nucleotides read TGCAGCGCCGTCTACCTAGGGGGGCGCCCCGAGCAGTACTTC. This encodes CSAVYLGGRPEQYF.

The chain couples TRBV5-1 to TRBJ2-7, with D unclear. Per the germline V gene, CDR1 is SGHRS and CDR2 is YFSETQ. This CDR3 region has 12 residues. Trimming left V 7 bases short and J 2 bases short, with 10 bases between. CDR3 loop: CASRGRTYEQYF. Written as DNA, the CDR3 is TGCGCCAGCCGAGGCAGAACCTACGAGCAGTACTTC.

A few counts support this clone. The rearrangement links TRBV6-1 to TRBJ2-5; D ambiguous. The CDR3 length is 12 residues. V was cut by 2 bases and J by 2 bases, with 3 bases left in between. Germline V lookup: CDR1 MNHNS, CDR2 SASEGT. The CDR3 sequence: CASSEQQETQYF. CDR3 in DNA: TGTGCCAGCAGTGAACAGCAAGAGACCCAGTACTTC.

The chain recombines TRBV29-1 with TRBJ2-1, with 7 bases fitting TRBD1. V dropped 3 bases and J dropped 6; count of bases not matched to a gene: 2. Germline V gives CDR1 SQVTM, CDR2 ANQGSEA. The CDR3 is 12 amino acids. The CDR3 here is CSVDPGGNEQFF. For the CDR3, the DNA is TGCAGCGTTGATCCAGGGGGCAATGAGCAGTTCTTC.

V usage is TRBV20-1 and J usage is TRBJ1-2; no clear D gene. Trimming shortened V by 6 bases and J by 4 bases, and 6 bases separated the two germline ends. Germline CDR1 and CDR2: DFQATT and SNEGSKA (reference sequence). The CDR3 contains 10 residues. CDR3 loop: CSASAYGYTF. In DNA form, the CDR3 reads TGCAGTGCCTCGGCCTATGGCTACACCTTC.

The chain employs TRBV5-1 and TRBJ2-7; D might be TRBD1 or TRBD2, each matching 5 bases. Germline V gene data show CDR1 as SGHRS and CDR2 as YFSETQ. Trimming removed 0 bases at V and 3 bases at J, with 7 bases between. This CDR3 has 13 amino acids. The CDR3 loop reads CASSLGDGYEQYF. The CDR3 DNA follows: TGCGCCAGCAGCTTGGGGGACGGCTACGAGCAGTACTTC.